The 9 T cell receptor beta chains in this list originate from one sample, sequenced in a study of OX40 agonist ivuxolimab in advanced cancers. The table came from immunoSEQ multiplex PCR; TCRdb's copy has only in-frame clones and leaves some out. The table lists roughly 1,800 clones, around 70% of them singletons, with 37% in the top ten. The specimen was CD4+ or CD8+ T cells sorted from blood, collected in a trial of the OX40 agonist ivuxolimab. The receptor source for this set is an adult with an advanced solid tumor such as melanoma, head and neck, liver or kidney cancer.

This clone was seen a handful of times. This chain links TRBV5-4 with TRBJ1-2; 8 bases are shared with TRBD1. Germline V gene sequence: CDR1 SGHNT, CDR2 YYREEE (reference sequence). The CDR3 has 14 amino acids. The junction had 10 bases not matched to a gene; V was cut back by 4 bases and J by 8 bases. CDR3 coding DNA: TGTGCCAGCAGCCCACAGGGGGGCAACCGCGGCTACACCTTC. Translated, it gives CASSPQGGNRGYTF.

V and J are TRBV21-1 and TRBJ2-7; the tabulated D call, TRBD1, remains unverified against the DNA. TRBV21-1 is noted as a pseudogene. This CDR3 region has 17 residues. DNA of the CDR3: TGTGCCAGCAACCGGGACAGGGTAGGGCCGAGCTCCTACGAGCAGTACTTC. As protein: CASNRDRVGPSSYEQYF.

This clone is large within its sample. CDR3 coding DNA: TGTGCCAGCAGCCCGAGCGGGACCTGGGGGGAGACCCAGTACTTC. Amino acid sequence: CASSPSGTWGETQYF. The chain has TRBV7-3 and TRBJ2-5; 7 positions agree with TRBD2. The CDR3 has 15 residues. The V gene end was trimmed by 5 bases and the J gene end by 5 bases; junction bases not matched to a gene: 11. Germline-derived CDR1 and CDR2 are SGHTA and FQGTGA.

The sample holds a few counts of this clone. The rearrangement joins TRBV10-1 to TRBJ2-3; tentatively, D is TRBD2 (6 bases). V was clipped by 5 bases and J by 8 bases, with 17 bases between them. The CDR3 consists of 14 residues. CDR1 is WNHNN and CDR2 is SYGVQD in the germline V gene (reference sequence). The DNA for the CDR3 is TGCGCCAGCAGTAGAACTGCGGGGACGGGTACGCAGTATTTT. It codes for CASSRTAGTGTQYF.

V is TRBV9 and J is TRBJ1-6, with a tentative D call TRBD1 (5 bases). CDR1 and CDR2 from the germline V gene are SGDLS and YYNGEE. The V end lost 4 bases, the J end lost 9 bases, and 23 bases lay between the germline ends. This CDR3 region has 17 residues. The CDR3 is CASSLTIRGGGGSPLHF. DNA of the CDR3: TGTGCCAGCAGCCTAACGATCCGGGGTGGCGGGGGTTCACCCCTCCACTTT.

This chain connects TRBV11-1 to TRBJ2-2; D gene ambiguous. Per the germline V gene, CDR1 is SGHAT and CDR2 is FQDESV (reference sequence). The CDR3 length is 15 residues. V gave up 5 bases and J gave up 2 bases, with 12 bases separating them. The CDR3, as DNA: TGTGCCAGCAGCCCGCAGAGACAAAACACCGGGGAGCTGTTTTTT. It encodes CASSPQRQNTGELFF.

This clone was picked up one time. The rearrangement joins TRBV4-2 to TRBJ1-4, with D hard to call. V was trimmed by 1 base and J by 0 bases, leaving 12 bases between them. This CDR3 is built from 17 residues. Germline V gene data show CDR1 as LGHNA and CDR2 as YNFKEQ. The CDR3 is CASSQAWQATTNEKLFF. In nucleotides, the CDR3 is TGTGCCAGCAGCCAAGCGTGGCAGGCCACAACTAATGAAAAACTGTTTTTT.

This chain links TRBV6-5 with TRBJ1-2; 8 bases are a match to TRBD1. With 5 bases clipped from V and 8 bases from J, the junction kept 13 bases outside the gene matches. From germline, CDR1 is MNHEY and CDR2 SVGAGI. The CDR3 covers 15 residues. CDR3 residues: CASSTRTGLVSGYTF. In nucleotides, the CDR3 is TGTGCCAGCAGTACTCGGACAGGGTTGGTGAGCGGCTACACCTTC.

J is TRBJ2-1 and V is TRBV9; 10 bases align to TRBD2. This CDR3 contains 16 residues. V gave up 4 bases and J gave up 7 bases; unmatched junction bases: 11. Germline V CDR1 and CDR2: SGDLS, YYNGEE. CDR3 loop: CASSPDGTSGENEQFF. The CDR3 DNA follows: TGTGCCAGCAGCCCCGACGGAACTAGCGGGGAAAATGAGCAGTTCTTC. The full variable domain, in which reference TRBV9 and TRBJ2-1 provide the parts outside the CDR3, is DSGVTQTPKHLITATGQRVTLRCSPRSGDLSVYWYQQSLDQGLQFLIQYYNGEERAKGNILERFSAQQFPDLHSELNLSSLELGDSALYFCASSPDGTSGENEQFFGPGTRLTVL.